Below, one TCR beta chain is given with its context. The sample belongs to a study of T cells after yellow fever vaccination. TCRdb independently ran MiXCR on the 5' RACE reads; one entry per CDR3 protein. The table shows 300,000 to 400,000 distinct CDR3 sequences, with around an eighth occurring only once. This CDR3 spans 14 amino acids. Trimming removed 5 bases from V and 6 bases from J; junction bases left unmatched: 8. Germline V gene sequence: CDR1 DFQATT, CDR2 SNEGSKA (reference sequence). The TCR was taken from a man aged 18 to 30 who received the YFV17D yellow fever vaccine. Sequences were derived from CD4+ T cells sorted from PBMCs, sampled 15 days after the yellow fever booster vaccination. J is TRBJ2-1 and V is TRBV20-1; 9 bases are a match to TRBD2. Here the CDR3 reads CSAPGLAGPNEQFF. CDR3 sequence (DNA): TGCAGTGCTCCGGGACTAGCCGGACCCAATGAGCAGTTCTTC.